This TCR beta chain was recovered during a study of vaccination effects on CD4 cells after COVID-19. Study findings and constraints: Clonal contraction was marked in infection- and vaccine-induced clones late after vaccination.

The CDR3 is 13 amino acids. Trimming left V 0 bases short and J 3 bases short, with 7 bases between. CDR1 SGHDT and CDR2 YYEEEE come from the germline V gene. Repertoires were generated with immunoSEQ multiplex PCR, while TCRdb's copy carries only in-frame clones and drops some. Of 40,000 to 45,000 clones in the sample, under 70% are singletons; the top ten hold approximately 7.7%. The culture ran for approximately 9 days before CD4+ T cells were isolated. Participants were given two doses of BNT162b2 or mRNA-1273 vaccine. None of these healthy vaccinees had been infected with SARS-CoV-2 before vaccination. This clone has just one count. Its matching antigen is unknown.

The sample here was CD4+ T cells from PBMCs cultured without peptide, taken after COVID-19 vaccination. The TCR sequence derives from a human donor who received a COVID-19 vaccine. V is TRBV5-6 and J is TRBJ2-7; D gene unclear. CDR3 loop: CASSLGRYYEQYF. The CDR3 bases are TGTGCCAGCAGCTTGGGACGGTACTACGAGCAGTACTTC.